The clone carrying this TCR beta chain showed up just a few times. Its antigen is as yet unknown. The sample originates from a study of response to subunit inactivated influenza vaccine. Findings of the study overall: Only a handful of new T cells, the authors suggested, are recruited with each seasonal influenza vaccination.

Germline-derived CDR1 and CDR2 are MNHEY and SVGEGT. Losses at the gene ends were 11 bases for V and 4 bases for J; bases not matched to a gene: 6. The CDR3 runs to 13 residues. Each CDR3 protein gets one entry after TCRdb re-called the RT-PCR reads with MiXCR. The sample carries hundreds of thousands of distinct CDR3 sequences, approximately 15% recorded once. The sequencing here drew on PBMCs from blood, taken around two weeks before vaccination. This clonotype was obtained from a man over 45 who received an inactivated influenza vaccine. The genes are TRBV6-2 or TRBV6-3 and TRBJ2-1, with TRBD2 identical over 9 bases. CDR3 nucleotide sequence: TGTGCCTGCCAGCGGGGGGATTACAATGAGCAGTTCTTC. It specifies CACQRGDYNEQFF.